This passage covers 11 T cell receptor beta chains from one sample sequenced in a study of PD-L1 blockade in urothelial cancer. Here immunoSEQ multiplex PCR was the method, and the copy in TCRdb shows in-frame clones only, minus some. The sample includes about 87,000 clones, 65% to 85% of them seen just once. Stated time point: pretreatment peripheral blood. The input for sequencing was PBMCs, taken around atezolizumab (anti-PD-L1) treatment. The receptor source for this set is a man aged 55 to 70 with urothelial cancer.

The genes are TRBV7-6 and TRBJ2-2, with TRBD1 matching 9 bases. Germline trimming cut 5 bases from V and 3 bases from J; bases unmatched to any gene: 4. The CDR3 runs to 15 residues. Per germline, CDR1 SGHVS and CDR2 FNYEAQ. The DNA of the CDR3 is TGTGCCAGCAGCAGTACAGGGGGCGACACCGGGGAGCTGTTTTTT. It specifies CASSSTGGDTGELFF.

V and J are TRBV5-4 and TRBJ2-2; possible D gene TRBD2, 7 bases. This CDR3 comprises 15 residues. Per the germline V gene, CDR1 is SGHNT and CDR2 is YYREEE (reference sequence). V lost 7 bases, J lost 7 bases, and 20 bases lay in between. The CDR3 nucleotides read TGTGCCAGCGTAGAAGGGGGAGGGCAAAACGGGGAGCTGTTTTTT. Translating gives CASVEGGGQNGELFF.

CDR3 protein: CSVERGGSTDTQYF. For the CDR3, the DNA is TGCAGCGTTGAGAGGGGAGGGAGCACAGATACGCAGTATTTT. V and J are TRBV29-1 and TRBJ2-3, with 7 bases matching TRBD2. This CDR3 region has 14 residues. Trimming removed 3 bases from V and 0 bases from J; junction bases left unmatched: 3. The germline CDR1 and CDR2 sequences are SQVTM and ANQGSEA.

The chain is built from TRBV11-3 and TRBJ2-1, with D perhaps TRBD2 (6 bases). V was trimmed by 4 bases and J by 7 bases, leaving 11 bases between them. The CDR3 has 13 residues. The V gene's germline CDR1 is SGHNT and CDR2 YENEEA. The CDR3 DNA follows: TGTGCCAGCAGCTCGAGACTAGTGAATGAGCAGTTCTTC. This translates into CASSSRLVNEQFF.

The V gene is TRBV27, the J gene TRBJ2-3, with D uncertain. This CDR3 has 15 residues. Trimming took 5 bases from V and 0 from J, leaving 12 bases between them. CDR1 and CDR2 from the germline V gene are MNHEY and SMNVEV (reference sequence). In DNA form, the CDR3 reads TGTGCCAGCAGTCGTGACACTTCAAGCACAGATACGCAGTATTTT. Translating gives CASSRDTSSTDTQYF.

This clone showed up just a few times. One end of the junction fails to match germline, which may point to a read error. The chain uses TRBV5-5 and TRBJ2-7; possibly TRBD2 for D (6 bases). Germline CDR1 and CDR2: SGHKS and YYEKEE (reference sequence). The CDR3 sequence is 16 residues long. The CDR3 here is CASSQDPSGVLYEQYF. CDR3 nucleotides: TGCGCCAGCAGCCAAGATCCCTCGGGAGTGCTTTACGAGCAGTACTTC.

In its sample, this clone was seen once. One end of the junction does not line up with germline, which may come from a read error. The chain couples TRBV28 to TRBJ2-7; 7 bases are a match to TRBD2. Looked up from germline, CDR1 is MDHEN and CDR2 is SYDVKM. The CDR3 length is 11 residues. This CDR3 reads CASSPWTSLNF. For the CDR3, the DNA is TGTGCCAGCAGTCCCTGGACTAGTTTGAACTTC.

This rearrangement joins TRBV11-2 to TRBJ2-7, with TRBD2 matching 12 bases. The CDR3 has 18 amino acids. The J segment lost 3 bases and the V segment lost 3 bases, leaving 12 bases of the junction unmatched. Germline CDR1 is SGHAT and CDR2 is FQNNGV. Here the CDR3 reads CASSFRLAGERYRYEQYF. The CDR3 nucleotides are TGTGCCAGCAGCTTCCGACTAGCGGGAGAACGGTATCGCTACGAGCAGTACTTC.

This clone was seen only a few times. V is TRBV5-1 and J is TRBJ1-2, with D unresolved. This CDR3 contains 11 residues. In germline, CDR1 is SGHRS, CDR2 YFSETQ. Trimming removed 7 bases at V and 2 bases at J, with 6 bases between. CDR3 nucleotides: TGCGCCAGCGGGCAGAACTATGGCTACACCTTC. Its translation: CASGQNYGYTF.

The chain joins TRBV6-5 to TRBJ2-1; D remains unclear. This CDR3 has 15 residues. CDR1 is MNHEY, CDR2 SVGAGI, per germline. Trimming pared 5 bases from V and 0 bases from J, leaving 11 bases between. CDR3 nucleotides: TGTGCCAGCAGTCCTCGGTATGACTCCTACAATGAGCAGTTCTTC. It specifies CASSPRYDSYNEQFF.

The chain carries TRBV6-1 and TRBJ1-1; 7 nucleotides line up with TRBD1. Trimming removed 5 bases from V and 2 bases from J; junction bases left unmatched: 5. This CDR3 has 14 amino acids. Germline values: CDR1 MNHNS, CDR2 SASEGT. The CDR3 region has the DNA TGTGCCAGCAGTCCCCGGGACAGAAACACTGAAGCTTTCTTT. It is translated as CASSPRDRNTEAFF.